This paragraph reports one TCR beta chain. This clonotype has just a few counts. Its specific antigen is unknown. No base quality values were provided; no much bigger clone lies one nucleotide off. The data stem from a study of T cell repertoires in cytomegalovirus infection (dated by TCRdb to about 2019). About the investigation overall: Recently identified HLA-C-restricted CMV epitopes, whose presentation resists viral immunomodulation, were targeted by peptide stimulations together with well-studied HLA-B-restricted epitopes. Donor HLA type was relevant to the analysis, because carriage of CMV infection together with the matching HLA type was indicated by public TCR beta signatures.

General findings and caveats noted by the study authors: Carriers of CMV infection plus the relevant HLA type were discriminated by the cumulative frequency of public TCR beta family members in the study cohort and in an independent roughly 340-donor cohort. In the ex vivo response, HLA-C-restricted CMV-specific TCR beta clonotypes were dominant, and in two of eight donors the single most frequent clonotype came from this HLA-C-restricted group.

What the treatment or condition label conveys for this sample: in vitro stimulation with specific CMV peptide epitopes to enrich CMV-specific T cells. The listed sequencing device is Illumina HiSeq 1500. The raw public reads went through TCRdb reprocessing: fastp at Q25, MiXCR clone calling, in-frame beta chains kept. Rows merge per CDR3 protein into single entries with the most common DNA and genes. Within this sample are about 500,000 distinct CDR3 sequences, with 30% to 40% of them counted one time only. The ten top clones hold 17% of the sample. The clonotype originates from a human donor in good health (CMV status not recorded). Some clones in this sample may be carry-over from other donors' samples. This specimen consisted of cultured PBMCs, obtained from culture after CMV antigen stimulation.

The CDR3 reads CASSRDPRSNEQFF. DNA sequence: TGTGCCAGTAGCCGTGACCCCCGATCGAATGAGCAGTTCTTC. Rearrangement joined TRBV19 to TRBJ2-1, with the D gene not clear enough to name. CDR1 is given as LNHDA and CDR2 as SQIVND, both from the germline V gene (reference sequence). From the cysteine up to the phenylalanine, the CDR3 has a length of 14 residues. The kept DNA is CDR3 alone, 42 bases in frame from the first base. V loses 6 bases, J loses 7 bases, and the germline ends lie 16 bases apart.